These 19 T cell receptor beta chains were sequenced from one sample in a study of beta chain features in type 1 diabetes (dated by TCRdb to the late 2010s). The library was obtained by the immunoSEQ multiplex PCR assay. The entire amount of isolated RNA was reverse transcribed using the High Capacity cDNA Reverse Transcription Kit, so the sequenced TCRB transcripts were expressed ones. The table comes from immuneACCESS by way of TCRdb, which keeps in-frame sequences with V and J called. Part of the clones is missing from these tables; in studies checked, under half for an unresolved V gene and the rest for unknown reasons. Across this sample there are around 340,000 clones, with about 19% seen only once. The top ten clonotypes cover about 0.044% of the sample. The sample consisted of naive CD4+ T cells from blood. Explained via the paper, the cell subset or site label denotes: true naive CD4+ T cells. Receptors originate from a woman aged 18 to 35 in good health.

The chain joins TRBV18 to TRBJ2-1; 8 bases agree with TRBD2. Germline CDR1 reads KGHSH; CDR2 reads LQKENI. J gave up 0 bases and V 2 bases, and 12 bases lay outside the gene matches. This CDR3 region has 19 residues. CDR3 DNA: TGTGCCAGCTCACCATTTGAGGGGAGCGGGAGTCTCTCCTACAATGAGCAGTTCTTC. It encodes CASSPFEGSGSLSYNEQFF.

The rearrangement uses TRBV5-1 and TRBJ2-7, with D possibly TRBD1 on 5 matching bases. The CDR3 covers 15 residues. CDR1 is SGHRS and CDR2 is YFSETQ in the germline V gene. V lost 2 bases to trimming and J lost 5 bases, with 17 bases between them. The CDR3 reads CASSLGPGLRDEQYF. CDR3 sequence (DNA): TGCGCCAGCAGCTTAGGACCAGGGCTTCGTGACGAGCAGTACTTC.

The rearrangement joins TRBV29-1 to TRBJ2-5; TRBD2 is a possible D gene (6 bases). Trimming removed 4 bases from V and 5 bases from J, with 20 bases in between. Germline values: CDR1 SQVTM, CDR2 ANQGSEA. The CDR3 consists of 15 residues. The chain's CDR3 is CSVGGLGGVAETQYF. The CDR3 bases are TGCAGCGTTGGGGGTTTGGGGGGAGTAGCGGAGACCCAGTACTTC. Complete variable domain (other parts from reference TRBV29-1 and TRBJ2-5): SAVISQKPSRDICQRGTSLTIQCQVDSQVTMMFWYRQQPGQSLTLIATANQGSEATYESGFVIDKFPISRPNLTFSTLTVSNMSPEDSSIYLCSVGGLGGVAETQYFGPGTRLLVL.

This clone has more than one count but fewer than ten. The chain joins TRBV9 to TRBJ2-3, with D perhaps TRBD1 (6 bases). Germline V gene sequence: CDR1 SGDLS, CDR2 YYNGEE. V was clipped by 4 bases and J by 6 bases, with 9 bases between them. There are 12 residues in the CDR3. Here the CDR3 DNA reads TGTGCCAGCAGCACTACAGGGGATACGCAGTATTTT. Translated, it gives CASSTTGDTQYF.

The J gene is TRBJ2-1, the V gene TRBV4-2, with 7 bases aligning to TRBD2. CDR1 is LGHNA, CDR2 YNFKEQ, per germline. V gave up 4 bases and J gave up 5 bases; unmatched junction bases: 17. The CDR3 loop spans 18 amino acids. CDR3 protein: CASSRPSGEARGDNEQFF. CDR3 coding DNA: TGTGCCAGCAGCCGTCCCAGCGGGGAGGCAAGGGGCGACAATGAGCAGTTCTTC.

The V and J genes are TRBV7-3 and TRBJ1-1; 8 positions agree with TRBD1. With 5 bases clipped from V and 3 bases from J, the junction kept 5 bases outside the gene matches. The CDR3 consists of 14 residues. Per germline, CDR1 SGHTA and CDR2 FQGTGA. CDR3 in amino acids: CASSPGQEYTEAFF. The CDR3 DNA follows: TGTGCCAGCAGCCCGGGACAGGAGTACACTGAAGCTTTCTTT. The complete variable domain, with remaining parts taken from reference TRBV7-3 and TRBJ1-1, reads GAGVSQTPSNKVTEKGKYVELRCDPISGHTALYWYRQSLGQGPEFLIYFQGTGAADDSGLPNDRFFAVRPEGSVSTLKIQRTERGDSAVYLCASSPGQEYTEAFFGQGTRLTVV.

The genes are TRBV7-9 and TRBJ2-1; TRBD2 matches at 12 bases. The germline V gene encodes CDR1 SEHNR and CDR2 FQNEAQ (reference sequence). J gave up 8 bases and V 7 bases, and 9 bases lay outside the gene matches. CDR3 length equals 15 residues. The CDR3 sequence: CASTRLAGGPDEQFF. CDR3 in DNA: TGTGCCAGCACCCGGCTAGCGGGAGGGCCGGATGAGCAGTTCTTC.

CDR3 protein: CASSLTTANTEAFF. The CDR3 DNA is TGCGCCAGCAGCCTGACGACAGCAAACACTGAAGCTTTCTTT. This rearrangement joins TRBV5-1 to TRBJ1-1; a possible D gene is TRBD1 (5 bases). The CDR3 sequence is 14 residues long. The V gene's germline CDR1 is SGHRS and CDR2 YFSETQ. The germline V and J ends were trimmed by 4 bases and 2 bases, with 12 bases remaining between them.

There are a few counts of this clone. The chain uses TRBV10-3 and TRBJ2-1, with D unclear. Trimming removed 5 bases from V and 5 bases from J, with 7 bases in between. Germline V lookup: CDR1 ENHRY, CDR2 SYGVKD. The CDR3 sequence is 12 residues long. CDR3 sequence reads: CAISTSDNEQFF. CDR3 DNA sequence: TGTGCCATCAGTACCTCGGACAATGAGCAGTTCTTC.

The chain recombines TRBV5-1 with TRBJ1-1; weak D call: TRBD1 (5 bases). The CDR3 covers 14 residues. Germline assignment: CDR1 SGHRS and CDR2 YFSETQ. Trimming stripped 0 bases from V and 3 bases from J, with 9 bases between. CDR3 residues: CASSLEGRDTEAFF. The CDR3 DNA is TGCGCCAGCAGCTTGGAGGGGCGCGACACTGAAGCTTTCTTT.

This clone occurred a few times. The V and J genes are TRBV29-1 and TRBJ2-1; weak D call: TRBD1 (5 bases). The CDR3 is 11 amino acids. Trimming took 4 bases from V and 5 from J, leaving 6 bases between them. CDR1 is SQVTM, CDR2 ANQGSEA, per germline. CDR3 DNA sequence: TGCAGCGTTGGACAGAACAATGAGCAGTTCTTC. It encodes CSVGQNNEQFF.

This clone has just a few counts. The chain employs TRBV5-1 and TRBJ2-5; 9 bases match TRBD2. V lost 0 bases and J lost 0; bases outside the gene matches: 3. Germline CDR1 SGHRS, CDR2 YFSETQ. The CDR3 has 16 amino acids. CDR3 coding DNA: TGCGCCAGCAGCTTGGCTAGCGGGGCGTACCAAGAGACCCAGTACTTC. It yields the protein CASSLASGAYQETQYF. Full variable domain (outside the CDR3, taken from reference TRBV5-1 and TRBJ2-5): KAGVTQTPRYLIKTRGQQVTLSCSPISGHRSVSWYQQTPGQGLQFLFEYFSETQRNKGNFPGRFSGRQFSNSRSEMNVSTLELGDSALYLCASSLASGAYQETQYFGPGTRLLVL.

CDR3 sequence reads: CASSEAGQGYEQYF. In DNA form, the CDR3 reads TGTGCCAGCAGTGAAGCGGGACAGGGCTACGAGCAGTACTTC. This sequence joins TRBV6-1 and TRBJ2-7; 9 nucleotides line up with TRBD1. This CDR3 comprises 14 residues. Unmatched junction bases numbered 0, after V lost 0 bases and J lost 3 bases. Germline CDR1 is MNHNS and CDR2 is SASEGT.

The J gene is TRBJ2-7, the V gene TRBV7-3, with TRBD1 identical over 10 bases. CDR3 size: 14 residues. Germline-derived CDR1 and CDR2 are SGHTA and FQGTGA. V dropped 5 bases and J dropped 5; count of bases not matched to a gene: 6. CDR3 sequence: CASSPGTGDHEQYF. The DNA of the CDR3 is TGTGCCAGCAGCCCCGGGACAGGGGACCACGAGCAGTACTTC.

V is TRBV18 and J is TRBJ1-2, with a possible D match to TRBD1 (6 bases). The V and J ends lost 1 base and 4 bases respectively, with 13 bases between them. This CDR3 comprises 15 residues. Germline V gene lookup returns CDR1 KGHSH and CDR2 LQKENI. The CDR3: CASSPQTGRPYGYTF. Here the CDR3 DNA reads TGTGCCAGCTCACCACAGACAGGCCGGCCCTATGGCTACACCTTC.

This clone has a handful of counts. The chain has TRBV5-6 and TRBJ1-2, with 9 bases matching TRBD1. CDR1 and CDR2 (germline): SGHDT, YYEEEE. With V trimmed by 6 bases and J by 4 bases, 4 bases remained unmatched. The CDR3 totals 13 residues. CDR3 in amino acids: CASTQGAGYGYTF. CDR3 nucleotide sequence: TGTGCCAGCACACAGGGGGCTGGCTATGGCTACACCTTC.

The DNA for the CDR3 is TGTGCCAGCAGCTTGGACAGCGATGGCTACACCTTC. Amino acid sequence: CASSLDSDGYTF. This chain links TRBV11-2 with TRBJ1-2; D perhaps matches TRBD1 (6 bases). The V end lost 3 bases, the J end lost 6 bases, and 8 bases lay between the germline ends. CDR1 is SGHAT, CDR2 FQNNGV, per germline. This CDR3 is 12 amino acids long. Using reference TRBV11-2 and TRBJ1-2 for the parts outside the CDR3, the full variable domain is EAGVAQSPRYKIIEKRQSVAFWCNPISGHATLYWYQQILGQGPKLLIQFQNNGVVDDSQLPKDRFSAERLKGVDSTLKIQPAKLEDSAVYLCASSLDSDGYTFGSGTRLTVV.

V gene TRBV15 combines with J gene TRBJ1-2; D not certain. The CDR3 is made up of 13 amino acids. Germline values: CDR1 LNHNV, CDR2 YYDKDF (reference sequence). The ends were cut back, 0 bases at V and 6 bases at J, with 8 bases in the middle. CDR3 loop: CATSRDRGDGYTF. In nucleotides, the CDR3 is TGTGCCACCAGCAGAGATCGGGGTGATGGCTACACCTTC.

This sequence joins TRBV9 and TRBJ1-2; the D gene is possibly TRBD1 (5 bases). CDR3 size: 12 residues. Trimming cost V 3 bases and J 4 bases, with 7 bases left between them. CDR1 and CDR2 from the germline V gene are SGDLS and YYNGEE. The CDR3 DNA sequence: TGTGCCAGCAGCGGCGACAGCTATGGCTACACCTTC. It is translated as CASSGDSYGYTF.